This paragraph covers one T cell receptor beta chain sequence. As yet, its antigen is unknown. Each cell subset's genomic DNA was divided evenly among several immunoSEQ plates. Profiling relied on immunoSEQ multiplex PCR, and the TCRdb table lists in-frame clones only, not all of them. The sample consists of a few million clones, around nine tenths of them appearing once. These data come from a study of shared clonotypes between healthy human individuals. Study conclusions and caveats: Naive subsets generally had larger estimated richness than memory subsets.

Per the germline V gene, CDR1 is SGHTA and CDR2 is FQGNSA. This CDR3 comprises 15 residues. J lost 1 base, V lost 5 bases, and 5 bases had no gene match. The sequence derives from a man between 18 and 29 years old in good health. The specimen was naive CD4+ T cells sorted from blood. The subset here: CD45RA+ positively selected. The V and J genes are TRBV7-2 and TRBJ1-5, with 7 positions matching TRBD1. The CDR3 coding sequence is TGTGCCAGCAGCGTACTACAGGGGAGCAATCAGCCCCAGCATTTT. This translates into CASSVLQGSNQPQHF.